Described below is a single T cell receptor (beta chain) sequence and its context. Its specificity is unknown. These data come from a study of cytomegalovirus exposure and HLA in healthy donors. Sequencing was performed with immunoSEQ multiplex PCR; in TCRdb, only in-frame clones are kept and a portion is missing. The sample lists some 150,000 clones; about 88% were seen once. Study-wide points: In the 120 validation repertoires, approximately 93% of cluster scores exceeded 0, per a later analysis. Among TCR beta chains, those listed as cytomegalovirus-associated numbered about 160.

The CDR3 has 16 residues. V dropped 3 bases and J dropped 5; count of bases not matched to a gene: 8. Germline V lookup: CDR1 MGHDK, CDR2 SYGVNS. This chain joins TRBV25-1 and TRBJ2-1; 9 bases align to TRBD2. The sample taken for sequencing was PBMCs. The source is a woman aged 18-29 years in good health and CMV-seropositive. The DNA for the CDR3 is TGTGCCAGCAGTGACCCTAGCGGGATATTCCACAATGAGCAGTTCTTC. Encoded protein: CASSDPSGIFHNEQFF.